The T cell receptor beta chain under discussion was sequenced for a study of T cells in Graves' hyperthyroidism and ophthalmopathy (dated by TCRdb to between 2018 and 2021). With respect to the entire study: Peripheral blood was sampled at the time of initial diagnosis, prior to any treatment. The 85 to 100 discovery patients were divided at random into training and test sets in a 7:3 ratio. TCR Vbeta CDR3 sequencing of fewer than 150 peripheral blood samples (more than 40 ophthalmopathy, about 74 hyperthyroidism and roughly 17 progressor patients) is reported in the paper. After sampling, hyperthyroidism patients received methimazole starting at 30 mg daily, and ophthalmopathy patients received high-dose intravenous methylprednisolone. Whether ophthalmopathy could be predicted prospectively was tested in an independent validation cohort made up of about 20 hyperthyroidism patients plus 17 patients who later progressed to ophthalmopathy. TCR V-J signatures able to tell the groups apart were searched for in a discovery cohort of approximately 95 patients, of whom about 40 had Graves' ophthalmopathy and roughly 59 had stable Graves' hyperthyroidism. Thyroid tissue and blood T-cell repertoires from over 5 Graves' hyperthyroidism patients were also compared in the study. On the study overall, not on this receptor specifically: During validation, the model predicted progression to ophthalmopathy a median of about 6.3 months ahead of onset, with more than 55% sensitivity and under 85% specificity. No statistical method was used to fix the sample size in advance, and group allocation was not hidden from the investigators. In cross-validation, a model built on a 13 V-J signature told ophthalmopathy apart from stable hyperthyroidism with approximately 90% sensitivity and about 81% specificity, and in testing the same model reached 80%/75%. Most expanded thyroid clonotypes (frequency above 0.001) were also detected in blood, suggesting blood repertoires may reflect thyroid immune responses.

The CDR3 runs 13 amino acids, cysteine and phenylalanine included. Only CDR3 DNA remains: 39 bases, in frame from the first base. From the germline V gene (reference sequence), CDR1 is LNHDA and CDR2 is SQIVND. V is trimmed back by 3 bases and J by 3 bases, and the junction contains 2 bases that no gene match accounts for. This clonotype was observed at least ten times. Which antigen it targets is not known. No base qualities exist here, and no much larger clone lies one base off it. Amplification of TCR beta CDR3 regions was carried out from RNA transcripts. The TCR CDR3 was subjected to a first round of RT-PCR using the HTBI primer set and the Qiagen OneStep RT-PCR kit. Libraries were constructed in a second round of multiplex PCR, after which size selection and purification were performed. Paired-end sequencing of the libraries was performed with 100 bp reads on an Illumina HiSeq2000. In the paper's pipeline: SOAPnuke was used to process the raw data, removing reads that contained adapters or uncalled bases, had a mean Phred below 15, or lacked an exact match to the constant primer or identifier. COPE v1.2.5 was used to merge high-quality paired reads, and clonotypes were defined as unique nucleotide sequences. MiTCR v1.1 was used to align the clonotypes against IMGT TRBV, TRBD and TRBJ reference segments. The analysis included only V-J combinations with a frequency above 0.0001, which together covered more than 98% of the repertoires. A TCS score was defined as the ratio between F50 (clonal expansion) and ExV (chaos), using BLOSUM62-based TCRdist between CDR3 peptides within each V-J. Welch's t-statistics and random forest reduced roughly 530 V-J features to under 15, which were used in a naive Bayes classifier (R e1071). Using fastp at Q25 and MiXCR, TCRdb reprocessed the public reads and kept productive beta chains. Entries are consolidated by CDR3 protein sequence, retaining the most common genes and DNA. TCRdb's processing, not the authors' own work, is the source of the V and J calls. Within this sample are about 610,000 distinct CDR3 sequences, with about a sixth of them counted one time only. Around 3.3% of the sample is in the top ten clones.

Ophthalmopathy patients had moderately to severely active disease, Clinical Activity Score of at least 3, NOSPECS grade of at least 4, and duration under 3 months. The study excluded patients with uncontrolled infections, other autoimmune diseases, pregnancy or lactation. Diagnoses were based on clinical symptoms, serum thyroxine and TRAb, thyroid ultrasound and orbital computed tomography. PBMCs were isolated from more than 9 ml of fresh peripheral blood by Ficoll-Paque density gradient centrifugation. Total RNA was extracted with Trizol reagent, and quality was checked on an Agilent 2100 Bioanalyzer.

The sample consisted of blood. The V gene is TRBV19 and the J gene is TRBJ2-7; 7 central bases correspond to TRBD2. This TCR derives from a woman aged 40 to 50 with Graves' ophthalmopathy. CDR3 sequence: CASSIGRIYEQYF. The nucleotide sequence reads TGTGCCAGTAGTATCGGGAGGATCTACGAGCAGTACTTC. The CDR3, completed at both ends by the reference TRBV19 and TRBJ2-7 genes, gives the full variable domain DGGITQSPKYLFRKEGQNVTLSCEQNLNHDAMYWYRQDPGQGLRLIYYSQIVNDFQKGDIAEGYSVSREKKESFPLTVTSAQKNPTAFYLCASSIGRIYEQYFGPGTRLTVT.